The 29 T cell receptor beta chains given below trace back to one sample, sequenced in a study of T-cell memory formation after mild COVID-19. One entry per CDR3 protein, called by TCRdb with MiXCR from the 5' RACE reads. This sample carries over 30,000 distinct CDR3 sequences, about an eighth of them seen once, and the ten largest clones take 25% to 30%. Sequencing input: PBMCs or a T cell subset sorted from them (not recorded which). The receptors derive from a man aged 18 to 30 who had mild COVID-19 (a few samples of this study predate the infection). Cell type and time point are not known.

This clonotype was seen at least ten times. The chain joins TRBV7-9 to TRBJ2-3, with 7 bases fitting TRBD2. The germline gives CDR1 SEHNR, CDR2 FQNEAQ (reference sequence). Trimming took 7 bases from V and 4 from J; bases not matched to a gene: 8. This CDR3 is 14 amino acids long. CDR3 protein: CASTRRGYPDTQYF. In DNA form, the CDR3 reads TGTGCCAGCACTCGGCGGGGGTACCCAGATACGCAGTATTTT.

This clonotype was recorded many times. The chain carries TRBV3-1 and TRBJ2-2, with D possibly called TRBD1 or TRBD2 (6 bases each). Germline V lookup: CDR1 LGHDT, CDR2 YNNKEL (reference sequence). CDR3 length equals 16 residues. Trimming removed 4 bases at V and 4 bases at J, with 16 bases between. Here the CDR3 reads CASSRYLGGSTGELFF. The CDR3 nucleotides are TGTGCCAGCAGCCGTTATTTAGGGGGGAGCACCGGGGAGCTGTTTTTT.

Only a few counts were recorded for this clonotype. Here the CDR3 reads CASTSLEGQPQHF. CDR3 bases: TGCGCCAGCACAAGTCTGGAGGGCCAGCCCCAGCATTTT. This chain connects TRBV4-1 to TRBJ1-5; D unresolved. The V gene lost 7 bases and the J gene lost 7 bases, with 14 bases spanning the gap. Germline-derived CDR1 and CDR2 are MGHRA and YSYEKL. This CDR3 is 13 amino acids long.

The table lists this clonotype with many counts. This chain connects TRBV20-1 to TRBJ1-1; unclear D gene. Germline V CDR1 and CDR2: DFQATT, SNEGSKA (reference sequence). The CDR3 has 16 residues. V lost 1 base, J lost 1 base, and 16 bases lay in between. The CDR3 protein is CSARGWIARRNTEAFF. CDR3 bases: TGCAGTGCTAGAGGTTGGATCGCCCGCCGGAACACTGAAGCTTTCTTT.

This clonotype was found many times. The rearrangement joins TRBV4-3 to TRBJ1-5, with D perhaps TRBD1 (5 bases). The ends were cut back, 2 bases at V and 10 bases at J, with 12 bases in the middle. CDR1 and CDR2 from the germline V gene are LGHNA and YSLEER. The CDR3 is made up of 13 amino acids. DNA of the CDR3: TGCGCCAGCAGCCAATTGCAGGGTAAACCCCAGCATTTT. This encodes CASSQLQGKPQHF.

This clonotype was counted at least ten times. The chain couples TRBV28 to TRBJ1-6; 7 bases are shared with TRBD1. This CDR3 has 14 amino acids. V shed 4 bases and J 5 bases; nucleotides not matched to a gene: 2. Germline V gives CDR1 MDHEN, CDR2 SYDVKM. The DNA for the CDR3 is TGTGCCAGCAGTTCGGGACAGCATAATTCACCCCTCCACTTT. Its protein is CASSSGQHNSPLHF. The full variable domain, rest sourced from reference TRBV28 and TRBJ1-6, is DVKVTQSSRYLVKRTGEKVFLECVQDMDHENMFWYRQDPGLGLRLIYFSYDVKMKEKGDIPEGYSVSREKKERFSLILESASTNQTSMYLCASSSGQHNSPLHFGNGTRLTVT.

This clonotype was seen ten or more times. V usage is TRBV4-1 and J usage is TRBJ1-4; weak D call: TRBD1 (5 bases). From germline, CDR1 is MGHRA and CDR2 YSYEKL. V was pared by 1 base and J by 7 bases, with 13 bases between. This CDR3 is 15 amino acids long. The CDR3 nucleotides read TGCGCCAGCAGCCAAGGACAGAGGGGCGTTGAAAAACTGTTTTTT. This translates into CASSQGQRGVEKLFF.

The count of this clonotype is one. This sequence may be a read error, since a much larger clone differs from it by one base. The chain combines TRBV6-2 or TRBV6-3 with TRBJ2-5; a possible D gene is TRBD1 (6 bases). CDR1 is MNHEY and CDR2 is SVGEGT in the germline V gene. The CDR3 covers 13 residues. Between the trimmed V and J ends, which lost 1 base and 10 bases, there was a span of 13 bases. Here the CDR3 reads CASSYLDSSVQYF. The DNA of the CDR3 is TGTGCCAGCAGTTACTTGGACAGCAGCGTCCAGTACTTC.

In this sample, this clonotype turned up many times. The chain recombines TRBV19 with TRBJ1-5; maybe TRBD1 (6 bases). The CDR3 has 16 residues. Germline-derived CDR1 and CDR2 are LNHDA and SQIVND (reference sequence). V lost 6 bases to trimming and J lost 4 bases, with 19 bases between them. The CDR3 sequence is CASSRGAGAPNQPQHF. The CDR3 bases are TGTGCCAGTAGCAGAGGGGCAGGGGCACCTAATCAGCCCCAGCATTTT.

This clonotype was counted between two and nine times. The chain carries TRBV9 and TRBJ1-2; D is ambiguous. Germline V gives CDR1 SGDLS, CDR2 YYNGEE. V was pared by 4 bases and J by 0 bases, with 28 bases between. The CDR3 has 20 residues. CDR3 protein: CASSPTPRSLAKAANYGYTF. As DNA, the CDR3 is TGTGCCAGCAGCCCCACCCCCCGTTCGCTGGCGAAGGCCGCTAACTATGGCTACACCTTC.

This clonotype was detected only once. The V gene is TRBV5-1, the J gene TRBJ2-1, with TRBD1 identical over 11 bases. V shed 3 bases, J shed 8 bases, and the junction held 4 bases outside the gene matches. The CDR3 sequence is 14 residues long. Germline CDR1 is SGHRS and CDR2 is YFSETQ. CDR3 region: CASSYGQGADEQFF. DNA of the CDR3: TGCGCCAGCAGCTATGGACAGGGGGCCGATGAGCAGTTCTTC.

The chain is built from TRBV6-2 or TRBV6-3 and TRBJ2-3; TRBD1 aligns across 10 bases. The CDR3 totals 14 residues. J was trimmed by 3 bases and V by 10 bases; bases with no gene match: 7. Germline-derived CDR1 and CDR2 are MNHEY and SVGEGT. CDR3 DNA sequence: TGTGCCACCACGACAGGGGGCATGACAGATACGCAGTATTTT. This gives the protein CATTTGGMTDTQYF.

This clonotype was seen ten or more times. In nucleotides, the CDR3 is TGCGCCAGCAGCTTGGAGGGGGCAGGAAACGAGCAGTACGTC. This codes for CASSLEGAGNEQYV. The chain employs TRBV5-1 and TRBJ2-7; 7 bases are shared with TRBD1. The CDR3 extends over 14 amino acids. Unmatched junction bases numbered 5, after V lost 0 bases and J lost 5 bases. Germline V gene lookup returns CDR1 SGHRS and CDR2 YFSETQ.

Many counts were recorded for this clonotype. This rearrangement joins TRBV5-1 to TRBJ2-7, with D perhaps matching TRBD1 (6 bases). Between the trimmed V and J ends, which lost 3 bases and 2 bases, there was a span of 9 bases. The CDR3 covers 13 residues. The V gene's germline CDR1 is SGHRS and CDR2 YFSETQ. In nucleotides, the CDR3 is TGCGCCAGCAGCTGGGACAACACCTACGAGCAGTACTTC. Translated, it gives CASSWDNTYEQYF.

In this sample, this clonotype turned up many times. The chain links TRBV20-1 to TRBJ1-1, with D possibly matching TRBD1 (6 bases). Germline assignment: CDR1 DFQATT and CDR2 SNEGSKA (reference sequence). The CDR3 runs to 14 residues. The V gene lost 2 bases and the J gene lost 0 bases, with 10 bases spanning the gap. CDR3 in amino acids: CSARRGHLNTEAFF. The CDR3 coding sequence is TGCAGTGCTAGAAGGGGACACCTGAACACTGAAGCTTTCTTT.

This clonotype was seen only a few times. V and J are TRBV4-2 and TRBJ2-2; possibly TRBD2 for D (7 bases). CDR3 length: 16 residues. The germline V gene encodes CDR1 LGHNA and CDR2 YNFKEQ. Trimming took 1 base from V and 4 from J, leaving 13 bases between them. CDR3 sequence reads: CASSQGAGAGTGELFF. CDR3 sequence (DNA): TGTGCCAGCAGCCAAGGGGCGGGGGCGGGCACCGGGGAGCTGTTTTTT.

This clonotype appeared many times. The rearrangement uses TRBV20-1 and TRBJ2-6, with a weak D call TRBD1 (6 bases). Germline CDR1 reads DFQATT; CDR2 reads SNEGSKA (reference sequence). This CDR3 contains 14 residues. Trimming left V 6 bases short and J 4 bases short, with 13 bases between. CDR3 sequence (DNA): TGCAGTGCCATCCGGACAGAGGGGGCCAACGTCCTGACTTTC. Translating gives CSAIRTEGANVLTF.

This clonotype appeared many times. The chain has TRBV30 and TRBJ2-5; D may be TRBD1 (6 bases). CDR3 size: 15 residues. V lost 0 bases to trimming and J lost 0 bases, with 11 bases between them. The V gene's germline CDR1 is GTSNPN and CDR2 SVGIG (reference sequence). The CDR3: CAWSVDSYYQETQYF. The CDR3 DNA reads TGTGCCTGGAGTGTGGACAGTTACTACCAAGAGACCCAGTACTTC.

This clonotype has more than one count but fewer than ten. This chain connects TRBV5-1 to TRBJ1-4, with a tentative D call TRBD1 (5 bases). V lost 5 bases to trimming and J lost 0 bases, with 8 bases between them. The CDR3 totals 14 residues. The germline CDR1 and CDR2 sequences are SGHRS and YFSETQ. CDR3 nucleotide sequence: TGCGCCAGCAGGACGGGGCCAACTAATGAAAAACTGTTTTTT. As protein: CASRTGPTNEKLFF.

The chain links TRBV7-8 to TRBJ2-1; D might be TRBD1 (7 bases). The CDR3 consists of 15 residues. CDR1 is SGHVS and CDR2 is FQNEAQ in the germline V gene. V shed 5 bases and J shed 6 bases, with 17 bases lying between them. The CDR3 DNA reads as TGTGCCAGCAGCCACGGAGGGGGCCTTCTCAATGAGCAGTTCTTC. Protein product: CASSHGGGLLNEQFF.

This clonotype came up many times. This chain connects TRBV23-1 to TRBJ1-6, with TRBD1 matching 7 bases. TRBV23-1 carries the ORF label, with uncertain function. V trimming: 2 bases; J trimming: 10 bases; junction bases outside the gene matches: 8. This CDR3 is 15 amino acids long. CDR3 DNA sequence: TGCGCCAGCAGTCAACTACGGACAGGTGGCTCACCCCTCCACTTT. It encodes CASSQLRTGGSPLHF.

This clonotype showed up many times. The chain joins TRBV12-5 to TRBJ2-2; D not certain. From germline, CDR1 is LGHNT and CDR2 FRNRAP. The CDR3 sequence is 12 residues long. V lost 1 base to trimming and J lost 3 bases, with 0 bases between them. Written as DNA, the CDR3 is TGTGCTAGTGGTTTGGACACCGGGGAGCTGTTTTTT. It codes for CASGLDTGELFF.

This clonotype was picked up many times. J is TRBJ2-5 and V is TRBV3-1; TRBD2 matches at 9 bases. CDR1 and CDR2 (germline): LGHDT, YNNKEL (reference sequence). The CDR3 consists of 15 residues. With 4 bases clipped from V and 7 bases from J, the junction kept 10 bases outside the gene matches. The CDR3 DNA is TGTGCCAGCAGCCGGCGGACTAGCGACCTAGGGACCCAGTACTTC. Its protein is CASSRRTSDLGTQYF.

This clonotype was counted many times. The chain carries TRBV20-1 and TRBJ1-2, with 7 nucleotides matching TRBD1. Unmatched junction bases numbered 14, after V lost 0 bases and J lost 7 bases. The CDR3 has 16 amino acids. Germline CDR1 DFQATT, CDR2 SNEGSKA (reference sequence). The CDR3 protein is CSARDLGQALKGGYTF. The CDR3 DNA reads as TGCAGTGCTAGAGATCTCGGACAGGCGCTGAAAGGTGGCTACACCTTC.

In its sample, this clonotype was seen many times. The gene calls are TRBV5-1 and TRBJ1-1; TRBD1 agrees at 8 bases. Losses at the gene ends were 3 bases for V and 5 bases for J; bases not matched to a gene: 15. The germline CDR1 and CDR2 sequences are SGHRS and YFSETQ. This CDR3 comprises 17 residues. CDR3 loop: CASSSRPGGWVNTEAFF. CDR3 sequence (DNA): TGCGCCAGCAGCTCGCGTCCAGGGGGCTGGGTTAATACTGAAGCTTTCTTT.

This clonotype was counted at least ten times. The chain combines TRBV7-9 with TRBJ2-5; weak D call: TRBD1 (5 bases). CDR3 size: 14 residues. The germline V and J ends were trimmed by 11 bases and 2 bases, with 18 bases remaining between them. Germline V gives CDR1 SEHNR, CDR2 FQNEAQ (reference sequence). In DNA, the CDR3 is TGTGCCGTAGGACGGCAGGGCCCTCAAGAGACCCAGTACTTC. As protein: CAVGRQGPQETQYF.

V and J are TRBV5-1 and TRBJ2-7; D not certain. This CDR3 has 11 amino acids. Between the trimmed V and J ends, which lost 4 bases and 1 base, there was a span of 3 bases. Looked up from germline, CDR1 is SGHRS and CDR2 is YFSETQ. The CDR3 here is CASSESYEQYF. The DNA for the CDR3 is TGCGCCAGCAGCGAATCCTACGAGCAGTACTTC.

This clonotype was seen repeatedly, ten times or more. The chain couples TRBV7-6 to TRBJ2-1, with TRBD2 matching over 8 bases. V shed 1 base and J 4 bases; nucleotides not matched to a gene: 9. Germline CDR1 is SGHVS and CDR2 is FNYEAQ. This CDR3 is built from 17 residues. CDR3 in amino acids: CASSLGLGTSMYNEQFF. CDR3 bases: TGTGCCAGCAGCTTAGGTCTGGGGACTAGTATGTACAATGAGCAGTTCTTC.

This clonotype was detected only a few times. This chain links TRBV7-2 with TRBJ2-5, with D unresolved. This CDR3 has 13 residues. Trimming stripped 0 bases from V and 1 base from J, with 3 bases between. CDR1 is SGHTA and CDR2 is FQGNSA in the germline V gene. In DNA form, the CDR3 reads TGTGCCAGCAGCTTAGCGCCCCAAGAGACCCAGTACTTC. Its protein is CASSLAPQETQYF.